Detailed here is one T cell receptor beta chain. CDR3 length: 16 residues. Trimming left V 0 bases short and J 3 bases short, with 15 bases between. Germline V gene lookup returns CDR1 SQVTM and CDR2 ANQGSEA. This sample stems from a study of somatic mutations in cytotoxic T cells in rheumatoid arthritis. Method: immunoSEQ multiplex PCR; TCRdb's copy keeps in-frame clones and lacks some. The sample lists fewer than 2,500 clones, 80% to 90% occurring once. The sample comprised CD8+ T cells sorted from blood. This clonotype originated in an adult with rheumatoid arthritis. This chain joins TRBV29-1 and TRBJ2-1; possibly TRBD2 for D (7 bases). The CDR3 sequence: CSVEDQWRGHYNEQFF. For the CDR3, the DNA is TGCAGCGTTGAAGATCAATGGCGGGGGCACTACAATGAGCAGTTCTTC.